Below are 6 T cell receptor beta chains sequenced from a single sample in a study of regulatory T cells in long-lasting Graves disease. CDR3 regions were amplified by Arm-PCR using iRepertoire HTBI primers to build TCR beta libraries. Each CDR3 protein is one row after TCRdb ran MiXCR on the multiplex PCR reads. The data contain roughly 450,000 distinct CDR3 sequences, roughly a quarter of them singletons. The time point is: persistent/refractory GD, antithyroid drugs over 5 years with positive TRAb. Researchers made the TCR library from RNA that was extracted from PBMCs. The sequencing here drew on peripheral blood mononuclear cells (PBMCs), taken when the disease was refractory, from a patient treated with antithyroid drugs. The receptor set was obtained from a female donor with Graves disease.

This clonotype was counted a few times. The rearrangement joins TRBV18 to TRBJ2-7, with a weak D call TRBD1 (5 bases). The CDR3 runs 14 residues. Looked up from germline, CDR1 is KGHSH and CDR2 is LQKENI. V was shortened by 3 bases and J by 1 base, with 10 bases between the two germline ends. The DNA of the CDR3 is TGTGCCAGCTCACCTTTCGACAGTTCCTACGAGCAGTACTTC. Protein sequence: CASSPFDSSYEQYF.

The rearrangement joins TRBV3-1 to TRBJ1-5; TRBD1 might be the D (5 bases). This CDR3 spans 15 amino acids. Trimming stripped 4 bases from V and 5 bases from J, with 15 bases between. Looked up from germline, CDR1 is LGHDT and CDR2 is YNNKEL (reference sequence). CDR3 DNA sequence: TGTGCCAGCAGCCGAGACGGGGGTAGGGATCAGCCCCAGCATTTT. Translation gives CASSRDGGRDQPQHF.

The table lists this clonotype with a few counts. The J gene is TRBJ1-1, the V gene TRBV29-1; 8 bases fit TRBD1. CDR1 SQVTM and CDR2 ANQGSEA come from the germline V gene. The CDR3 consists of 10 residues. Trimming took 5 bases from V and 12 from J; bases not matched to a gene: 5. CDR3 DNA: TGCAGCGTTCGGACAGGGACATCTTTCTTT. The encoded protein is CSVRTGTSFF.

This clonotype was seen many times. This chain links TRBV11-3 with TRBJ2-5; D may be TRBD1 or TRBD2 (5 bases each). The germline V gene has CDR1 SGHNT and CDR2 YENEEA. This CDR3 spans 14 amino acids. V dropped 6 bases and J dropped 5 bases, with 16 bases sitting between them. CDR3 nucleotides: TGTGCCAGCAGTTTGGGACCCGCCGGCGAGACCCAGTACTTC. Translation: CASSLGPAGETQYF.

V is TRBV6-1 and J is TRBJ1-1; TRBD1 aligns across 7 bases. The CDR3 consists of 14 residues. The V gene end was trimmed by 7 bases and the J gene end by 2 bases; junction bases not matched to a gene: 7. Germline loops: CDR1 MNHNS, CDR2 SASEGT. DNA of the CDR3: TGTGCCAGCACCCTGGGGACAGTTAACACTGAAGCTTTCTTT. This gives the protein CASTLGTVNTEAFF.

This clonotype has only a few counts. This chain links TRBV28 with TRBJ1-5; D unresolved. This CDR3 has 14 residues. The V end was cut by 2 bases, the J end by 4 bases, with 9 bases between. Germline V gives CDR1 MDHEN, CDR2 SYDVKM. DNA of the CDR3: TGTGCCAGCAGTTTAACCCTAAGTAATCAGCCCCAGCATTTT. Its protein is CASSLTLSNQPQHF. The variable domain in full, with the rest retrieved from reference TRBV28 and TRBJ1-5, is DVKVTQSSRYLVKRTGEKVFLECVQDMDHENMFWYRQDPGLGLRLIYFSYDVKMKEKGDIPEGYSVSREKKERFSLILESASTNQTSMYLCASSLTLSNQPQHFGDGTRLSIL.